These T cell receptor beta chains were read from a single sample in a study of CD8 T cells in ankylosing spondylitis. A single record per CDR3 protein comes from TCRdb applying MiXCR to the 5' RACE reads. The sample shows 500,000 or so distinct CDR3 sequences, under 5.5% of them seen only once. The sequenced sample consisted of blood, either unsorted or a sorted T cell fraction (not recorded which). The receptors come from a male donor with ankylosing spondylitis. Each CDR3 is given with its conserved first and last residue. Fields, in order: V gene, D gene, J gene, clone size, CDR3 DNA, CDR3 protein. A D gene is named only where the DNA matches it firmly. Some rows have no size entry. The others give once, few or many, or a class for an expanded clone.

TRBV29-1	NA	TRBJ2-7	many	TGCAGCGTGGGGGGCGGGAGCCGCGAGCAGTACTTC	CSVGGGSREQYF
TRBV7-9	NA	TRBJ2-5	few	TGTGCCAGCAGCTTACGACAGGAGGGCAGGGCCCAGTACTTC	CASSLRQEGRAQYF
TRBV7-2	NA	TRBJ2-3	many	TGTGCCAGCAGCCTTAGGGACGGTTATACGCAGTATTTT	CASSLRDGYTQYF
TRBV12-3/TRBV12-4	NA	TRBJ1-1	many	TGTGCCAGCAGTTTTTTGGGGACCACTGAAGCTTTCTTT	CASSFLGTTEAFF
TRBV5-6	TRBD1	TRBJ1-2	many	TGTGCCAGCAGCTTGCTAACAGGGGGCATTAGCTGGGGCTACACCTTC	CASSLLTGGISWGYTF
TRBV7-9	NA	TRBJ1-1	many	TGTGCCAGCAGCTTAGGTGCCATCCGCAGACCTGAAGCTTTCTTT	CASSLGAIRRPEAFF
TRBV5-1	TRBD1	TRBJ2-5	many	TGCGCCAGCAGCTTAGGGACAGACCCTCAAGAGACCCAGTACTTC	CASSLGTDPQETQYF
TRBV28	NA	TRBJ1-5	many	TGTGCCAGCAGTGCATGGGGGCCCCAGCATTTT	CASSAWGPQHF
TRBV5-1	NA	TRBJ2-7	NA	TGCGCCAGCAGTCTGGGTATCCGGTACGAGCAGTACTTC	CASSLGIRYEQYF
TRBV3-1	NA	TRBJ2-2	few	TGTGCCAGCAGCCTCTCTAGGGGCTACACCGGGGAGCTGTTTTTT	CASSLSRGYTGELFF
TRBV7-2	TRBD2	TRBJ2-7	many	TGTGCCAGCAGCTTATTAGCGGGGAGCTGGGACGAGCAGTACTTC	CASSLLAGSWDEQYF
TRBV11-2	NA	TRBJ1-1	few	TGTGCCAGCAGCTTAGCACACATGAACACTGAAGCTTTCTTT	CASSLAHMNTEAFF
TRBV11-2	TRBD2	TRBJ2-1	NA	TGTGCCAGCAGCTTAGTGGCGGGAGCGGGCGAGCAGTTCTTC	CASSLVAGAGEQFF
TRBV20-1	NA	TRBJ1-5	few	TGCAGTGCTAGAGATCCCAGCCGCCTTAATCAGCCCCAGCATTTT	CSARDPSRLNQPQHF
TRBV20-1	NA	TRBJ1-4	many	TGCAGTGCTACCGGGGGTCCGTCTAATGAAAAACTGTTTTTT	CSATGGPSNEKLFF
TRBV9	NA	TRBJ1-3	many	TGTGCCAGCAGCCACCTCTCCGGGCCAATCTCTGGAAACACCATATATTTT	CASSHLSGPISGNTIYF
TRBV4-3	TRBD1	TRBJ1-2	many	TGCGCCAGCAGCTCTTTGACAGGGGGCGCAGACGGCTACACCTTC	CASSSLTGGADGYTF
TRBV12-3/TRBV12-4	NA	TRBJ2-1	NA	TGTGCCAGCAGTTCGACTTTGGTGAATGAGCAGTTCTTC	CASSSTLVNEQFF
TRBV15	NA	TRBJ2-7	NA	TGTGCCACCAGCAGAGTGCGGGGATCCCACGAGCAGTACTTC	CATSRVRGSHEQYF
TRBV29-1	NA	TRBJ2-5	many	TGCAGCGTTGAAGAGACCCTTCGGGGGACCCAGTACTTC	CSVEETLRGTQYF
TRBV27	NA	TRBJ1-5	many	TGTGCCAGCAGTCCAGGACGAGGCAATCAGCCCCAGCATTTT	CASSPGRGNQPQHF
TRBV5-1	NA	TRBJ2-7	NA	TGCGCCAGCAGCTTGACCACGAGTGTCGACGAGCAGTACTTC	CASSLTTSVDEQYF
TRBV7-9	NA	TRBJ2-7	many	TGTGCCAGCAGCACGGCAGGGAACTCCTACGAGCAGTACTTC	CASSTAGNSYEQYF
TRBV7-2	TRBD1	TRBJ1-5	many	TGTGCCAGCAGCACCTCCGGGACAGGGGGTAGCAATCAGCCCCAGCATTTT	CASSTSGTGGSNQPQHF
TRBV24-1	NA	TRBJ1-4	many	TGTGCCACCAGTGATTCTCGGACGGGTGAAAAACTGTTTTTT	CATSDSRTGEKLFF
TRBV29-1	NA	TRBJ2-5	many	TGCAGCACCGTCTGGAGGGAGACCCAGTACTTC	CSTVWRETQYF
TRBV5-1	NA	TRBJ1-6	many	TGCGCCAGCAGCTTGATTGACAGCTATAATTCACCCCTCCACTTT	CASSLIDSYNSPLHF
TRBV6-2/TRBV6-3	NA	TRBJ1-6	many	TGTGCCAGCAGTTACTCGGACTCACTAGCGGCACCCCTCCACTTT	CASSYSDSLAAPLHF
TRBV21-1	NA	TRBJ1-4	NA	TGTGCCAGCTACAAAGGACACAATAATGAAAAACTGTTTTTT	CASYKGHNNEKLFF
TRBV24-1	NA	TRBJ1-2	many	TGTGCCACCAGTGATTTTGACACCATTGATGGCTACACCTTC	CATSDFDTIDGYTF
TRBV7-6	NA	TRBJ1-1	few	TGTGCCAGCAGCCTAGGGGACTCGATTACTGAAGCTTTCTTT	CASSLGDSITEAFF
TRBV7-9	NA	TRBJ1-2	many	TGTGCCAGCATCCAACAGGGCTATGGCTACACCTTC	CASIQQGYGYTF
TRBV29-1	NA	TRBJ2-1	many	TGCAGCGTTGTCCGGGGGCGACGTAGGGTGGATGAGCAGTTCTTC	CSVVRGRRRVDEQFF
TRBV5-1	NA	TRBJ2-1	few	TGCGCCAGCAGTTTGGGCGGGACCTCTCGTAATGAGCAGTTCTTC	CASSLGGTSRNEQFF
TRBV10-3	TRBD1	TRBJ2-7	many	TGTGCCATCAGTTCCGGGACAGGTACCTACGAGCAGTACTTC	CAISSGTGTYEQYF
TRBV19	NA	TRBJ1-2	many	TGTGCCAGTAGTCTAGGAGGCCAGCTCTATGGCTACACCTTC	CASSLGGQLYGYTF
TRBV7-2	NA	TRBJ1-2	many	TGTGCCAGCAGCAACTCATGGGGCTACACCTTC	CASSNSWGYTF
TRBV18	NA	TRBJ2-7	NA	TGTGCCAGCTCACCGTGGGACAAAGGCGGCGAGCAGTACTTC	CASSPWDKGGEQYF
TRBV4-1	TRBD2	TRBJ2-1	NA	TGCGCCAGCAGCCCTAGTGGGGCTAGCGGGAGCATAGGGGACTCCTACAATGAGCAGTTCTTC	CASSPSGASGSIGDSYNEQFF
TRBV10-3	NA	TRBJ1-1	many	TGTGCCATCAGTGAGGCAGGTGGGAGGGTTTTCTTT	CAISEAGGRVFF
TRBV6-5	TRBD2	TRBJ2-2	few	TGTGCCAGCAGTCTACTCGGGGGGGTCACCGGGGAGCTGTTTTTT	CASSLLGGVTGELFF
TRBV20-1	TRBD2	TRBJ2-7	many	TGCAGTGCTAGGTGGGGGGGATCCTACGAGCAGTACTTC	CSARWGGSYEQYF
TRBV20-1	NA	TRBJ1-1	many	TGCAGTGCTAGAGACCCCTTGGGAGCCCGGAACACTGAAGCTTTCTTT	CSARDPLGARNTEAFF
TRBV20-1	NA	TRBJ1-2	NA	TGCAGTGCTACCCCCCCCTGGGTCCACCTTCTCTATGGCTACACCTTC	CSATPPWVHLLYGYTF
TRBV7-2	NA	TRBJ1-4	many	TGTGCCAGCAGGCGGGACGTCAGTTTCGAAAAACTGTTTTTT	CASRRDVSFEKLFF
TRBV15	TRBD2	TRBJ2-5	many	TGTGTCACCAGCAGTCCTAGCGGCCAAGAGACCCAGTACTTC	CVTSSPSGQETQYF
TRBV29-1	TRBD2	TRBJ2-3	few	TGCAGCGTTCTCCCACTGGCGGGAGTGGCAGATACGCAGTATTTT	CSVLPLAGVADTQYF
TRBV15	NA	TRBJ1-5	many	TGTGCCACCAGCAGAGTTGGTGGTAGCAATCAGCCCCAGCATTTT	CATSRVGGSNQPQHF
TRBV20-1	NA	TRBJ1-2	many	TGCAGTGCTAGAGTCAGGGGAAACTATGGCTACACCTTC	CSARVRGNYGYTF
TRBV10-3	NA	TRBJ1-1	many	TGTGCCATCAGTGAGTCGACGGACCACACTGAAGCTTTCTTT	CAISESTDHTEAFF
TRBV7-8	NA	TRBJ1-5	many	TGTGCCAGCAGCCCCAGCGGCCAGGGAGGCAATCAGCCCCAGCATTTT	CASSPSGQGGNQPQHF
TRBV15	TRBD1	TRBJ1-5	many	TGTGCCACCAGCAGAGAAGGACAGGGTGACCAGCCCCAGCATTTT	CATSREGQGDQPQHF
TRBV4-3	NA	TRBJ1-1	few	TGCGCCAGCAGCCAAGTAGCCGGGAGGATTATGAACACTGAAGCTTTCTTT	CASSQVAGRIMNTEAFF
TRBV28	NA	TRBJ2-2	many	TGTGCCAGCAGTTTAAGCGGTCTAGCCGCGAACACCGGGGAGCTGTTTTTT	CASSLSGLAANTGELFF
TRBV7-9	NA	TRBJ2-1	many	TGTGCCAGCACTCGTTTGGGGCATGAGCAGTTCTTC	CASTRLGHEQFF